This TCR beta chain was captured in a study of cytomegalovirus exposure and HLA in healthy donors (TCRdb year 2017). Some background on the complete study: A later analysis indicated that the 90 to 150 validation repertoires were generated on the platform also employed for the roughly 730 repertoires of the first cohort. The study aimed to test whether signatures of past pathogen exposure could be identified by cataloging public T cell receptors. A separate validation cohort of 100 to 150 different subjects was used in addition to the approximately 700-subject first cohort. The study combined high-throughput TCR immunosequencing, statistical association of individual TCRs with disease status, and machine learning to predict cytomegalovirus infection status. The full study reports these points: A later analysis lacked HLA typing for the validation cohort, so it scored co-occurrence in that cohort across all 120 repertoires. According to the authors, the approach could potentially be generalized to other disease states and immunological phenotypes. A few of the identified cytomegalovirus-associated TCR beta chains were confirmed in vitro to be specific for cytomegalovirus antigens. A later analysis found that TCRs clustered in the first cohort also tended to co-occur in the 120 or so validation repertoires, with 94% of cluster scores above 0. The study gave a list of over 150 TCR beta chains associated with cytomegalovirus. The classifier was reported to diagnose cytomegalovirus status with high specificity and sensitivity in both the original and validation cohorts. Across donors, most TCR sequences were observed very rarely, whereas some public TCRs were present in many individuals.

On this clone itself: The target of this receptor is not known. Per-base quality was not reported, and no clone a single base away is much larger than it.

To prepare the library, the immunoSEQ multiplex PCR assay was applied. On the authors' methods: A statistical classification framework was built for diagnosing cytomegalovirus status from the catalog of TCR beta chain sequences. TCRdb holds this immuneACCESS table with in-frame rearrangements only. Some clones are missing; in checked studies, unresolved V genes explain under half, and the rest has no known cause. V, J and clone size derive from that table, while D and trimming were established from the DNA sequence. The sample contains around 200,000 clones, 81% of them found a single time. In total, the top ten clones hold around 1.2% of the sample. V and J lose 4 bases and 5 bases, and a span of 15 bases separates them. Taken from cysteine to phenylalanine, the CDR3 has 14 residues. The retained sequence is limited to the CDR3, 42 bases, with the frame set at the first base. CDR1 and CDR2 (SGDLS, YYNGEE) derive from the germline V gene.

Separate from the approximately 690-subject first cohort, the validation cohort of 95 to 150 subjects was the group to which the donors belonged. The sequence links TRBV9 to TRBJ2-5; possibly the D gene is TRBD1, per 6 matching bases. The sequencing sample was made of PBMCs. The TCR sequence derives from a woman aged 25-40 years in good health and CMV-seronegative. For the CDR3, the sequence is CASSFAGARETQYF. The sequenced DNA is TGTGCCAGCAGCTTTGCAGGGGCGCGGGAGACCCAGTACTTC.